This is a list of T cell receptor beta chains from one sample in a study of blood T cell repertoires in COVID-19. Profiling relied on immunoSEQ multiplex PCR, and the TCRdb table lists in-frame clones only, not all of them. The sample includes about 72,000 clones, about 80% of them seen just once. Sequencing input: peripheral blood. The receptors were sampled from a man in his 60s with acute or convalescent COVID-19. Both conserved end residues are trimmed from each CDR3.

j_call v_call cdr3_aa
TRBJ2-7 TRBV6-6 ASRSGGGIYEQY
TRBJ2-7 TRBV5-4 ASRLDRGAAYEQY
TRBJ1-1 TRBV5-1 ASRLSGMNTEAF
TRBJ2-3 TRBV9 ASSGPVASGPLADTQY
TRBJ2-1 TRBV4-1 ASSQDGTSGGASNEQF
TRBJ2-2 TRBV5-1 ASSHMTSGLGSGELF
TRBJ1-2 TRBV3-1/TRBV3-2 ASSQDSTGGQANYGYT
TRBJ2-5 TRBV5-5 ASSLVASGGVRETQY
TRBJ2-6 TRBV5-6 ASSLRLLKEANVLT
TRBJ2-2 TRBV27 ASSFSGRELF
TRBJ1-2 TRBV3-1/TRBV3-2 ASSQSQGFYGYT
TRBJ2-1 TRBV4-1 ASSQIGGTSRYNEQF
TRBJ2-2 TRBV9 ASSPDTNTGELF
TRBJ2-7 TRBV30 AWSGESYEQY
TRBJ2-5 TRBV14 ASSLLSTGSETQY
TRBJ1-3 TRBV9 ASSVGPVTSGNTIY
TRBJ1-5 TRBV5-1 ASSPSGTGYQPQH
TRBJ2-2 TRBV7-2 ASSRRELQEAGELF
TRBJ2-1 TRBV11-2 ASSPGRGNEQF
TRBJ1-5 TRBV19 ASTDPGIRQPQH
TRBJ1-2 TRBV27 ASSRDRATGYT
TRBJ1-2 TRBV3-1/TRBV3-2 ASSQVPREDGYT